These 5 T cell receptor beta chains share one sample of origin, sequenced in a study of T cell responses to AZD1222 COVID-19 vaccine. Using immunoSEQ multiplex PCR, the repertoire was profiled, and TCRdb retains in-frame clones only, with some absent. Of approximately 88,000 clones listed, over 75% are singletons. The sequencing here drew on peripheral blood, taken 28 days after the second AZD1222 dose. The origin of the receptors is an adult who received the AZD1222 COVID-19 vaccine.

The V gene is TRBV6-4, the J gene TRBJ1-5; D remains unclear. CDR3 length equals 13 residues. The V and J ends lost 3 bases and 7 bases respectively, with 10 bases between them. CDR1 is MRHNA and CDR2 is SNTAGT in the germline V gene. CDR3 residues: CASSEGSGQPQHF. CDR3 nucleotide sequence: TGTGCCAGCAGTGAAGGCAGTGGGCAGCCCCAGCATTTT.

The table lists this clone with a few counts. The chain has TRBV5-4 and TRBJ2-3, with D perhaps matching TRBD2 (6 bases). Trimming pared 3 bases from V and 0 bases from J, leaving 8 bases between. The CDR3 is 14 residues long. Germline V CDR1 and CDR2: SGHNT, YYREEE (reference sequence). The CDR3 nucleotides are TGTGCCAGCAGCTCTGGGACTAGCACAGATACGCAGTATTTT. This sequence encodes CASSSGTSTDTQYF.

The CDR3 bases are TGCAGCGTTGTCGCCAACCGTCCGGGACAGGCGGGCATTCAGTACTTC. It yields the protein CSVVANRPGQAGIQYF. This sequence joins TRBV29-1 and TRBJ2-4; 8 nucleotides match TRBD1. J was trimmed by 9 bases and V by 4 bases; bases with no gene match: 17. CDR3 length: 16 residues. CDR1 is SQVTM, CDR2 ANQGSEA, per germline.

The chain carries TRBV6-2 or TRBV6-3 and TRBJ1-2; 8 bases align to TRBD1. Germline lookup yields CDR1 MNHEY and CDR2 SVGEGT. V lost 2 bases and J lost 11; bases outside the gene matches: 16. CDR3 length: 16 residues. The DNA for the CDR3 is TGTGCCAGCAGTTACGAAGGGGACAGGTTTCCCATGCGGTACACCTTC. As protein: CASSYEGDRFPMRYTF.

CDR3 residues: CASSWDILRTEAFF. As DNA, the CDR3 is TGTGCCAGCAGCTGGGACATCCTGCGGACTGAAGCTTTCTTT. This sequence joins TRBV28 and TRBJ1-1; TRBD1 might be the D (6 bases). The CDR3 is made up of 14 amino acids. Germline assignment: CDR1 MDHEN and CDR2 SYDVKM. V was cut by 6 bases and J by 5 bases, with 16 bases left in between.